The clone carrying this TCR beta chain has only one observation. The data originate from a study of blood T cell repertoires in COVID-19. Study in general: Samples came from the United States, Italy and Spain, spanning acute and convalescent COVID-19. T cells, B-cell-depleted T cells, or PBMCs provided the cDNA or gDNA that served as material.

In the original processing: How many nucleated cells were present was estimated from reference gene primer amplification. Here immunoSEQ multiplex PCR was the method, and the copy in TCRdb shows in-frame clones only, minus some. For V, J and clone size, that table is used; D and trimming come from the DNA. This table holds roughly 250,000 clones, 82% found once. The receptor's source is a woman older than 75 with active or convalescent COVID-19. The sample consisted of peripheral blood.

CDR3 DNA sequence: TGTGCCAGCACCGCAACAGGGTATCAAAGCAATCAGCCCCAGCATTTT. It yields the protein CASTATGYQSNQPQHF. The gene calls are TRBV28 and TRBJ1-5, with D perhaps TRBD1 (6 bases). Trimming removed 7 bases from V and 1 base from J, with 17 bases in between. The germline V gene encodes CDR1 MDHEN and CDR2 SYDVKM. This CDR3 spans 16 amino acids.